These T cell receptor beta chains were read from a single sample in a study of glioma-infiltrating T cells after dendritic cell vaccination. Clones were sequenced by immunoSEQ multiplex PCR, and TCRdb holds only the in-frame ones, with some missing. This table has 45,000 to 50,000 clones, 85% appearing once. This specimen was blood, taken before dendritic cell vaccination. All receptors derive from a human donor with glioblastoma. Both conserved end residues are part of each CDR3. The order of the fields is clone size, J gene, V gene, D gene, CDR3 protein, CDR3 DNA. A D gene is named only where the DNA matches it firmly. Where a row states a size, it is once, few, many or the class of an expanded clone; other rows omit it.

size: -
J: TRBJ2-5
V: TRBV11-3
D: TRBD2
CDR3: CASSSAGVETQYF
DNA: TGTGCCAGCAGCTCCGCGGGGGTTGAGACCCAGTACTTC

size: -
J: TRBJ2-1
V: TRBV5-1
D: TRBD2
CDR3: CASREAGEHNEQFF
DNA: TGCGCCAGCAGGGAAGCGGGAGAGCACAATGAGCAGTTCTTC

size: -
J: TRBJ1-5
V: TRBV6-1
D: TRBD1
CDR3: CASRPRDSYQPQHF
DNA: TGTGCCAGCAGGCCCCGGGACAGTTATCAGCCCCAGCATTTT

size: -
J: TRBJ2-7
V: TRBV4-1
D: TRBD1
CDR3: CASAPDRRSYEQYF
DNA: TGCGCCAGCGCTCCGGACAGGCGCTCCTACGAGCAGTACTTC

size: -
J: TRBJ2-1
V: TRBV4-2
D: -
CDR3: CASSPELTRNEQFF
DNA: TGTGCCAGCAGCCCCGAGCTTACCCGCAATGAGCAGTTCTTC

size: -
J: TRBJ1-2
V: TRBV19
D: -
CDR3: CASSIGAGTQHRGYTF
DNA: TGTGCCAGTAGTATAGGCGCCGGGACTCAACATAGGGGCTACACCTTC

size: -
J: TRBJ1-2
V: TRBV6-5
D: -
CDR3: CARVRGDSYGYTF
DNA: TGTGCTAGAGTTAGGGGCGATTCCTATGGCTACACCTTC

size: few
J: TRBJ2-7
V: TRBV5-1
D: -
CDR3: CASSGEAASYEQYF
DNA: TGCGCCAGCAGCGGGGAAGCGGCATCCTACGAGCAGTACTTC

size: -
J: TRBJ2-3
V: TRBV2
D: -
CDR3: CASSEALGANTQYF
DNA: TGTGCCAGCAGTGAAGCCTTAGGGGCTAATACGCAGTATTTT

size: -
J: TRBJ2-7
V: TRBV4-2
D: -
CDR3: CASSQARTYEQYF
DNA: TGTGCCAGCAGCCAAGCTAGGACCTACGAGCAGTACTTC

size: -
J: TRBJ2-7
V: TRBV5-6
D: TRBD1
CDR3: CASSLDRGYPYEQYF
DNA: TGTGCCAGCAGCCTGGACAGGGGGTACCCCTACGAGCAGTACTTC

size: -
J: TRBJ2-5
V: TRBV9
D: -
CDR3: CASSVGGLQETQYF
DNA: TGTGCCAGCAGCGTAGGGGGCCTTCAAGAGACCCAGTACTTC

size: once
J: TRBJ1-2
V: TRBV11-3
D: -
CDR3: CASSPTGGRDGYTF
DNA: TGTGCCAGCAGCCCGACGGGGGGACGGGATGGCTACACCTTC

size: few
J: TRBJ1-6
V: TRBV6-5
D: -
CDR3: CASSFSAYNSPLHF
DNA: TGTGCCAGCAGTTTTAGTGCTTATAATTCACCCCTCCACTTT

size: once
J: TRBJ1-1
V: TRBV29-1
D: -
CDR3: CSVEPGGWGLTEAFF
DNA: TGCAGCGTTGAACCTGGTGGGTGGGGGCTCACTGAAGCTTTCTTT

size: -
J: TRBJ1-1
V: TRBV10-3
D: -
CDR3: CAISDWRLNTEAFF
DNA: TGTGCCATCAGTGACTGGCGGCTGAACACTGAAGCTTTCTTT

size: -
J: TRBJ1-2
V: TRBV5-6
D: TRBD1
CDR3: CASSEADRGRAYGYTF
DNA: TGTGCCAGCAGCGAAGCTGACAGGGGGCGGGCCTATGGCTACACCTTC

size: -
J: TRBJ1-2
V: TRBV5-6
D: TRBD1
CDR3: CASSSDRVGVTNYGYTF
DNA: TGTGCCAGCAGCTCGGACAGGGTCGGAGTGACTAACTATGGCTACACCTTC

size: -
J: TRBJ2-3
V: TRBV6-4
D: TRBD1
CDR3: CASSDMTPGQGGDTQYF
DNA: TGTGCCAGCAGTGACATGACCCCGGGACAGGGGGGGGATACGCAGTATTTT

size: -
J: TRBJ2-5
V: TRBV4-1
D: TRBD1
CDR3: CASSQVRTGGLRTQYF
DNA: TGCGCCAGCAGCCAAGTTCGGACAGGGGGTTTACGGACCCAGTACTTC

size: -
J: TRBJ2-6
V: TRBV19
D: TRBD1
CDR3: CASSIENRGSSGANVLTF
DNA: TGTGCCAGTAGTATAGAAAACAGGGGGAGCTCTGGGGCCAACGTCCTGACTTTC

size: -
J: TRBJ1-6
V: TRBV4-2
D: TRBD1
CDR3: CASSQEGQANSPLHF
DNA: TGTGCCAGCAGCCAAGAGGGACAGGCTAATTCACCCCTCCACTTT

size: -
J: TRBJ1-1
V: TRBV5-1
D: TRBD1
CDR3: CASSLVFQGQGLTEAFF
DNA: TGCGCCAGCAGCTTGGTCTTCCAGGGACAGGGTCTGACTGAAGCTTTCTTT

size: -
J: TRBJ2-3
V: TRBV5-5
D: -
CDR3: CASSLEQGPQYF
DNA: TGTGCCAGCAGCTTGGAACAGGGTCCGCAGTATTTT

size: -
J: TRBJ2-7
V: TRBV29-1
D: TRBD1
CDR3: CSANTGTATYEQYF
DNA: TGCAGCGCCAACACCGGGACAGCGACCTACGAGCAGTACTTC

size: -
J: TRBJ1-2
V: TRBV2
D: -
CDR3: CASNPGTLGGYTF
DNA: TGTGCCAGCAACCCAGGGACACTAGGTGGCTACACCTTC

size: -
J: TRBJ1-2
V: TRBV30
D: TRBD1
CDR3: CAWSGQGANGYTF
DNA: TGTGCCTGGAGTGGACAGGGGGCGAATGGCTACACCTTC

size: -
J: TRBJ1-2
V: TRBV5-1
D: -
CDR3: CASSAAQGYGYTF
DNA: TGCGCCAGCAGCGCGGCACAGGGCTATGGCTACACCTTC

size: -
J: TRBJ1-1
V: TRBV11-1
D: -
CDR3: CASSRVLVRELSEAFF
DNA: TGTGCCAGCAGCCGAGTATTAGTACGGGAACTTTCTGAAGCTTTCTTT

size: -
J: TRBJ1-2
V: TRBV14
D: -
CDR3: CASSHVGGSRNYGYTF
DNA: TGTGCCAGCAGCCACGTTGGTGGTTCCCGGAACTATGGCTACACCTTC

size: once
J: TRBJ2-5
V: TRBV7-9
D: TRBD1
CDR3: CASSRDSPRGETQYF
DNA: TGTGCCAGCAGCCGGGACAGCCCCCGAGGGGAGACCCAGTACTTC

size: -
J: TRBJ2-4
V: TRBV9
D: -
CDR3: CASSVGGRAWSKNIQYF
DNA: TGTGCCAGCAGCGTAGGAGGGCGAGCCTGGAGTAAAAACATTCAGTACTTC

size: -
J: TRBJ1-1
V: TRBV7-2
D: -
CDR3: CASSLSGSPNTEAFF
DNA: TGTGCCAGCAGCTTATCAGGGTCCCCGAACACTGAAGCTTTCTTT

size: -
J: TRBJ1-2
V: TRBV19
D: -
CDR3: CASSIRWGEGYTF
DNA: TGTGCCAGTAGTATTAGATGGGGAGAGGGCTACACCTTC

size: -
J: TRBJ2-3
V: TRBV5-1
D: TRBD1
CDR3: CASSPGTALTDTQYF
DNA: TGCGCCAGCAGCCCCGGGACAGCTCTCACAGATACGCAGTATTTT

size: -
J: TRBJ2-5
V: TRBV5-4
D: -
CDR3: CASSHNTARGKETQYF
DNA: TGTGCCAGCAGCCATAACACGGCTAGAGGAAAAGAGACCCAGTACTTC

size: -
J: TRBJ2-7
V: TRBV5-1
D: -
CDR3: CASSLEGEQYF
DNA: TGCGCCAGCAGCCTTGAGGGAGAGCAGTACTTC

size: once
J: TRBJ1-2
V: TRBV30
D: TRBD1
CDR3: CAWNRDRVHYGYTF
DNA: TGTGCCTGGAACCGGGACAGGGTCCACTATGGCTACACCTTC

size: -
J: TRBJ2-2
V: TRBV10-1
D: TRBD1
CDR3: CASSESRGQNTGELFF
DNA: TGCGCCAGCAGTGAGTCGAGGGGACAGAATACCGGGGAGCTGTTTTTT

size: -
J: TRBJ1-6
V: TRBV9
D: TRBD1
CDR3: CASSLTTGKRNSPLHF
DNA: TGTGCCAGCAGCCTAACGACAGGGAAACGCAATTCACCCCTCCACTTT

size: -
J: TRBJ1-1
V: TRBV6-1
D: TRBD1
CDR3: CANKGDRGLTEAFF
DNA: TGTGCCAACAAGGGGGACAGGGGGCTTACTGAAGCTTTCTTT

size: -
J: TRBJ2-3
V: TRBV4-3
D: -
CDR3: CASSQVVEAGNPRGDTQYF
DNA: TGCGCCAGCAGCCAAGTGGTCGAGGCGGGAAATCCTCGGGGAGATACGCAGTATTTT

size: -
J: TRBJ2-1
V: TRBV5-1
D: TRBD2
CDR3: CASRRFSSGGVNEQFF
DNA: TGCGCCAGCAGGCGGTTTTCAAGCGGGGGGGTTAATGAGCAGTTCTTC

size: -
J: TRBJ2-2
V: TRBV11-2
D: -
CDR3: CASSLSTGELFF
DNA: TGTGCCAGCAGTCTGAGCACCGGGGAGCTGTTTTTT

size: -
J: TRBJ2-1
V: TRBV7-2
D: TRBD2
CDR3: CASSSLAGVYNEQFF
DNA: TGTGCCAGCAGCTCCTTAGCGGGAGTCTACAATGAGCAGTTCTTC

size: -
J: TRBJ1-5
V: TRBV7-9
D: -
CDR3: CASSHRAGEGQPQHF
DNA: TGTGCCAGCAGCCACCGGGCAGGGGAGGGTCAGCCCCAGCATTTT

size: -
J: TRBJ1-6
V: TRBV6-6
D: -
CDR3: CASTVNPYNSPLHF
DNA: TGTGCCAGCACCGTAAATCCCTATAATTCACCCCTCCACTTT

size: -
J: TRBJ2-7
V: TRBV7-3
D: TRBD1
CDR3: CASSLFPLGTGSEQYF
DNA: TGTGCCAGCAGCTTATTCCCACTGGGGACAGGCAGTGAGCAGTACTTC

size: -
J: TRBJ1-1
V: TRBV5-1
D: -
CDR3: CASSLALQGKDGAEAFF
DNA: TGCGCCAGCAGCTTGGCACTACAGGGTAAAGATGGGGCTGAAGCTTTCTTT

size: -
J: TRBJ1-2
V: TRBV19
D: -
CDR3: CASSLQGRSYGYTF
DNA: TGTGCCAGTAGCCTACAGGGCAGGAGCTATGGCTACACCTTC

size: -
J: TRBJ2-1
V: TRBV7-2
D: -
CDR3: CASSPLGYNEQFF
DNA: TGTGCCAGCAGCCCACTCGGCTACAATGAGCAGTTCTTC

size: -
J: TRBJ2-4
V: TRBV5-1
D: TRBD1
CDR3: CASSQDRVNIQYF
DNA: TGCGCCAGCAGCCAGGACAGGGTGAACATTCAGTACTTC

size: -
J: TRBJ1-5
V: TRBV7-2
D: TRBD1
CDR3: CASSQQGARQPQHF
DNA: TGTGCCAGCAGCCAACAGGGGGCACGGCAGCCCCAGCATTTT